Below, 12 T cell receptor beta chains from the same sample are listed, as sequenced in a study of human thymus T cells (dated by TCRdb to the early 2020s). The library was produced with the immunoSEQ multiplex PCR assay. TCRdb provides this immuneACCESS table in a form limited to in-frame rearrangements. Some clones are lacking; in checked studies, under half of them reflect an unresolved V gene, and why the rest are absent is not known. This sample lists more than 70,000 clones; approximately 97% were detected once. The top ten clonotypes cover roughly 0.028% of the sample. Thymus tissue was obtained as surgical resects removed during corrective cardiac surgery. Sequenced material: thymus tissue. The receptors stem from a boy under two years old with a congenital heart defect but otherwise immunologically healthy.

V is TRBV29-1 and J is TRBJ1-3; 8 bases fit TRBD1. The CDR3 runs to 15 residues. J gave up 3 bases and V 6 bases, and 10 bases lay outside the gene matches. Germline CDR1 is SQVTM and CDR2 is ANQGSEA. The CDR3 coding sequence is TGCAGCGTCAGGACCCAGGGGGCGAGTGGAAACACCATATATTTT. It encodes CSVRTQGASGNTIYF.

This chain joins TRBV19 and TRBJ1-6; 10 bases align to TRBD1. J gave up 8 bases and V 6 bases, and 4 bases lay outside the gene matches. CDR1 LNHDA and CDR2 SQIVND come from the germline V gene (reference sequence). The CDR3 is made up of 14 amino acids. For the CDR3, the DNA is TGTGCCAGTAGCCTGACAGGGGGCTATTCACCCCTCCACTTT. Translating it yields CASSLTGGYSPLHF. Based on the CDR3 plus reference TRBV19 and TRBJ1-6, the full variable domain is DGGITQSPKYLFRKEGQNVTLSCEQNLNHDAMYWYRQDPGQGLRLIYYSQIVNDFQKGDIAEGYSVSREKKESFPLTVTSAQKNPTAFYLCASSLTGGYSPLHFGNGTRLTVT.

The chain combines TRBV28 with TRBJ2-1; D not resolved. Germline V gives CDR1 MDHEN, CDR2 SYDVKM. The CDR3 runs to 17 residues. Deletions cut 3 bases from V and 0 bases from J, with 15 bases between. As DNA, the CDR3 is TGTGCCAGCAGTTTTAACTCAGCTTTACCCTCCTACAATGAGCAGTTCTTC. Translated: CASSFNSALPSYNEQFF.

The gene calls are TRBV5-1 and TRBJ2-3; 7 positions match TRBD1. The V segment lost 3 bases and the J segment 0 bases; nucleotides outside the gene matches: 7. Germline loops: CDR1 SGHRS, CDR2 YFSETQ. The CDR3 is 16 amino acids. CDR3 in amino acids: CASSWEPGQSTDTQYF. DNA for the CDR3: TGCGCCAGCAGCTGGGAACCGGGACAGAGCACAGATACGCAGTATTTT.

The J gene is TRBJ1-3, the V gene TRBV19, with D maybe TRBD1 (5 bases). The CDR3 length is 16 residues. The V and J ends lost 8 bases and 0 bases respectively, with 17 bases between them. Germline V gene data show CDR1 as LNHDA and CDR2 as SQIVND (reference sequence). CDR3 sequence reads: CASDTGAHTSGNTIYF. CDR3 coding DNA: TGTGCCAGTGATACTGGGGCCCATACCTCTGGAAACACCATATATTTT.

The chain combines TRBV27 with TRBJ2-1; D call uncertain. This CDR3 region has 11 residues. V was cut by 8 bases and J by 10 bases, with 12 bases left in between. Germline V CDR1 and CDR2: MNHEY, SMNVEV (reference sequence). CDR3 region: CASQPRTEQFF. In DNA form, the CDR3 reads TGTGCCAGCCAACCAAGAACGGAGCAGTTCTTC.

The gene calls are TRBV4-1 and TRBJ2-4; 10 nucleotides agree with TRBD1. V lost 5 bases, J lost 1 base, and 8 bases stayed unmatched. This CDR3 comprises 17 residues. Looked up from germline, CDR1 is MGHRA and CDR2 is YSYEKL. DNA for the CDR3: TGCGCCAGCAGCTTTCATTCGGGACAGGGGGCCAAAAACATTCAGTACTTC. This gives the protein CASSFHSGQGAKNIQYF.

This clone was recorded only once. The chain employs TRBV6-5 and TRBJ2-1; a possible D gene is TRBD2 (6 bases). Germline CDR1 MNHEY, CDR2 SVGAGI. The CDR3 runs to 16 residues. V dropped 1 base and J dropped 1 base, with 11 bases sitting between them. As DNA, the CDR3 is TGTGCCAGCAGTTACTTCGGGAGAAGTTCCTACAATGAGCAGTTCTTC. Amino acid sequence: CASSYFGRSSYNEQFF.

The chain has TRBV27 and TRBJ1-1, with unresolved D. The CDR3 is made up of 13 amino acids. Trimming took off 2 bases at V and 2 bases at J, with 6 bases between the two ends. Germline V gene lookup returns CDR1 MNHEY and CDR2 SMNVEV (reference sequence). The CDR3 coding sequence is TGTGCCAGCAGTTTAGGACGAAACACTGAAGCTTTCTTT. It translates to CASSLGRNTEAFF.

The genes are TRBV5-1 and TRBJ1-4, with a tentative D call TRBD1 (5 bases). From germline, CDR1 is SGHRS and CDR2 YFSETQ. The CDR3 sequence is 15 residues long. V was clipped by 4 bases and J by 6 bases, with 16 bases between them. The CDR3 region has the DNA TGCGCCAGCAGCCTCTTACCGACGGGGGATGAAAAACTGTTTTTT. Residues: CASSLLPTGDEKLFF.

This chain connects TRBV5-1 to TRBJ2-5; TRBD2 agrees at 14 bases. This CDR3 region has 18 residues. CDR1 is SGHRS and CDR2 is YFSETQ in the germline V gene. The junction had 6 bases not matched to a gene; V was cut back by 0 bases and J by 2 bases. CDR3 sequence: CASSLAGTSGGRQETQYF. CDR3 DNA: TGCGCCAGCAGCTTGGCGGGGACTAGCGGGGGCCGTCAAGAGACCCAGTACTTC.

CDR3 protein: CASSSHPDRRSYEQYF. The CDR3 DNA follows: TGTGCCAGCTCCTCTCATCCCGACAGGCGCTCCTACGAGCAGTACTTC. This chain uses TRBV18 with TRBJ2-7; TRBD1 is a possible D gene (6 bases). Looked up from germline, CDR1 is KGHSH and CDR2 is LQKENI. This CDR3 is built from 16 residues. V was pared by 6 bases and J by 0 bases, with 18 bases between.